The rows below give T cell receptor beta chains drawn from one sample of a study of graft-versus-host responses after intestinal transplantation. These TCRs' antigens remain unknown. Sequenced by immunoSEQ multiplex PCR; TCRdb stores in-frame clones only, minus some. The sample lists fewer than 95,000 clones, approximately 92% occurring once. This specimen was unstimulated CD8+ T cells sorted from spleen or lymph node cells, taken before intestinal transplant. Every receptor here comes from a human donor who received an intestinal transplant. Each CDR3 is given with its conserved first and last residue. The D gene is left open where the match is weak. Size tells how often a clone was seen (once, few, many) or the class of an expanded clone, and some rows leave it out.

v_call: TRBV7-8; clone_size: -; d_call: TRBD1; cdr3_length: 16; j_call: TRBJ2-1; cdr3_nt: TGTGCCAGCAGCTTAGGTGGGGACAGGGGTTGGAATGAGCAGTTCTTC; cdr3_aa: CASSLGGDRGWNEQFF
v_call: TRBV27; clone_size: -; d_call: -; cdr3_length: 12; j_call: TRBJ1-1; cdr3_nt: TGTGCCAGCGGTTTAAGGGGCACTGAAGCTTTCTTT; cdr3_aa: CASGLRGTEAFF
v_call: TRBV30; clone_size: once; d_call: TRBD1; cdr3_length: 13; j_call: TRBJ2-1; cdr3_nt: TGTGCCTGGAGGAGGGACAGTTACAATGAGCAGTTCTTC; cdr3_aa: CAWRRDSYNEQFF
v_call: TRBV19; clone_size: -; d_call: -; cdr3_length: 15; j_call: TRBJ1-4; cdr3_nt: TGTGCCAGTAGTCCGACCGCAGGGGTGGGGGAAAAACTGTTTTTT; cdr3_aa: CASSPTAGVGEKLFF
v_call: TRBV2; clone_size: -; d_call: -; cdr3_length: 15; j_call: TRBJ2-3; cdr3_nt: TGTGCCAGCAGTGTGCTAGAGGGTTTAACAGATACGCAGTATTTT; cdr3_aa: CASSVLEGLTDTQYF
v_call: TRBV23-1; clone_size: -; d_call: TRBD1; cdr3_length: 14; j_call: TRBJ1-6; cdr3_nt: TGCGCCAGCATTCTAGGACAGGATCACTCACCCCTCCACTTT; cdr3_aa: CASILGQDHSPLHF
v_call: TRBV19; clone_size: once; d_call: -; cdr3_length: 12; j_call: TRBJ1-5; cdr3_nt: TGTGCCAGTAGTTACTCTTATCAGCCCCAGCATTTT; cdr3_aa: CASSYSYQPQHF
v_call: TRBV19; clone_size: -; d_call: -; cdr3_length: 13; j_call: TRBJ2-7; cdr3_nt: TGTGCCAGTAGATACACCTCAGGGAACGAGCAGTACTTC; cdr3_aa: CASRYTSGNEQYF
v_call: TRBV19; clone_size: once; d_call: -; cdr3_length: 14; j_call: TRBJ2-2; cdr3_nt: TGTGCCAGTGCGGGACTGATGAACACCGGGGAGCTGTTTTTT; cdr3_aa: CASAGLMNTGELFF
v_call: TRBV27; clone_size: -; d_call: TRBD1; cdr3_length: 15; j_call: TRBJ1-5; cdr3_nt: TGTGCCGGCAGTTTATCCGGGACAGGGAATCAGCCCCAGCATTTT; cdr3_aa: CAGSLSGTGNQPQHF
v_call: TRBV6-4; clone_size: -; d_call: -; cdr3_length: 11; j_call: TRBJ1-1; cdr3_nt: TGTGCCAGCACGGACAGCCAGCACGCTTTCTTT; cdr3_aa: CASTDSQHAFF
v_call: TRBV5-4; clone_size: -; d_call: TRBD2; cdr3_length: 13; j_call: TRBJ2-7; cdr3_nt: TGTGCCAGCAGCCCTAGCGGGTCCTACGAGCAGTACTTC; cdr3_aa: CASSPSGSYEQYF
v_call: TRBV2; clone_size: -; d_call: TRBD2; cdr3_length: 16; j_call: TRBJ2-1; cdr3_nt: TGTGCCAGCAGTGAATTCGCTAGCGGGGGGAACAATGAGCAGTTCTTC; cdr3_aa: CASSEFASGGNNEQFF
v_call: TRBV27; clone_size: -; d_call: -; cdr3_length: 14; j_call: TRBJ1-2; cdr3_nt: TGTGCCAGCAGTTTAGGAGGGTTTAGGGATGGCTACACCTTC; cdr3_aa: CASSLGGFRDGYTF
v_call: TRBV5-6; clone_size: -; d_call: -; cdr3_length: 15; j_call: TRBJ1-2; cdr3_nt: TGTGCCAGCAGCTTGATCACGGAGGGTCCCTATGGCTACACCTTC; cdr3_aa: CASSLITEGPYGYTF
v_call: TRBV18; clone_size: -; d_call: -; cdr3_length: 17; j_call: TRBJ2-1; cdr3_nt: TGTGCCAGCTCACCACCGGCAGGGATAGGGTATGGCGATGAGCAGTTCTTC; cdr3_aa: CASSPPAGIGYGDEQFF
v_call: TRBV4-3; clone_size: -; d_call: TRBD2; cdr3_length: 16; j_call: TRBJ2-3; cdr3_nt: TGCGCCAGCAGCCGCTTATCGGGGGGGAGCACAGATACGCAGTATTTT; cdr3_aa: CASSRLSGGSTDTQYF
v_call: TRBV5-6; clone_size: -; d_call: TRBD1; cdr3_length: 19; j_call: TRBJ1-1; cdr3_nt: TGTGCCAGCAGCGTGGGGACAGGGGACTTAACGAACCAGCCCACTGAAGCTTTCTTT; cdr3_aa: CASSVGTGDLTNQPTEAFF
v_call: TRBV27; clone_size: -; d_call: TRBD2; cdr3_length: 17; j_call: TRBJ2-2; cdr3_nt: TGTGCCAGCAGTCTGACTAGCGGATTTAAATACACCGGGGAGCTGTTTTTT; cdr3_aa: CASSLTSGFKYTGELFF
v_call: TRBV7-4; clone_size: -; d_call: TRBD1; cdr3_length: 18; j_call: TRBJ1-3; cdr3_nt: TGTGCCAGCAGCTTAAAGGCTGGGGACAGTCACTCTGGAAACACCATATATTTT; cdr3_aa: CASSLKAGDSHSGNTIYF
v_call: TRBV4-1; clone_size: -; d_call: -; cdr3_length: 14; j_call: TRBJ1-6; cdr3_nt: TGCGCCAGCAGCCAAGGCGCGAAAAATTCACCCCTCCACTTT; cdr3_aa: CASSQGAKNSPLHF
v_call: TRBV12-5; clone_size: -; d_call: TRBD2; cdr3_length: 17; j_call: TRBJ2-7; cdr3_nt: TGTGCTAGTGGTTTAACTACCGGGACTACCATCTCCTACGAGCAGTACTTC; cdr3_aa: CASGLTTGTTISYEQYF
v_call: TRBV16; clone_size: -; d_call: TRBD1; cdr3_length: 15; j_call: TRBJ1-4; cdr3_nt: TGTGCCAGCAGCCTAACCGGGACAGGGAGTGAAAAACTGTTTTTT; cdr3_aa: CASSLTGTGSEKLFF
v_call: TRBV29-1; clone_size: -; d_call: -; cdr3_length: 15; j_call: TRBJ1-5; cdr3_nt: TGCAGCGTTGAAGTCGGAGGGGAAAGGGGTCAGCCCCAGCATTTT; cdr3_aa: CSVEVGGERGQPQHF
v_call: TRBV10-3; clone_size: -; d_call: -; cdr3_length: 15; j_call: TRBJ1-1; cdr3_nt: TGTGCCATCAGTGTTTCCACGGACAGCTACACTGAAGCTTTCTTT; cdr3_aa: CAISVSTDSYTEAFF
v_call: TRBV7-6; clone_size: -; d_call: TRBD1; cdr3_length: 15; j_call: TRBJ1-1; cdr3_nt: TGTGCCAGTGCAAGCTCGGACAGGGGGCAGAGTGAAGCTTTCTTT; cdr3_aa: CASASSDRGQSEAFF
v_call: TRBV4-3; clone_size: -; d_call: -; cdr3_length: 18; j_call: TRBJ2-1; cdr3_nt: TGCGCCAGCAGCCAAGGATCCGCACTAGCTTCCTCCTACAATGAGCAGTTCTTC; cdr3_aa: CASSQGSALASSYNEQFF
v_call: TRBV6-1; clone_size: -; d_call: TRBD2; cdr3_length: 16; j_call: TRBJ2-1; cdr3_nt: TGTGCCAGCAGTGACCGACTAGCGGGGGTTCACAATGAGCAGTTCTTC; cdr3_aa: CASSDRLAGVHNEQFF
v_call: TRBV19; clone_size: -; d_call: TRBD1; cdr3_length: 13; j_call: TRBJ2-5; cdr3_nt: TGTGCCAGTAGTACCACAGGGGCAGAGACCCAGTACTTC; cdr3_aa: CASSTTGAETQYF
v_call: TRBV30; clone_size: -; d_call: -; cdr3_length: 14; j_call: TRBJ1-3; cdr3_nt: TGTGCCTGGACCCTGGGGGCACTCGGAAACACCATATATTTT; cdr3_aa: CAWTLGALGNTIYF
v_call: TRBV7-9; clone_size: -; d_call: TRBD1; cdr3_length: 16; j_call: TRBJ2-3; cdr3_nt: TGTGCCAGCAGCAACCAACAGGGGGCGAGCACAGATACGCAGTATTTT; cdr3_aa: CASSNQQGASTDTQYF
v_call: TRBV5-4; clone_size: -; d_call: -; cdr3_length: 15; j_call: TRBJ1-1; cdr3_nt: TGTGCCAGCAGCTTGCCTTTTGGGGCCTACACTGAAGCTTTCTTT; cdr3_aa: CASSLPFGAYTEAFF
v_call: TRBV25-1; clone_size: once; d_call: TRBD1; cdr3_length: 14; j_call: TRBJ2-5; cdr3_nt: TGTGCCAGCAGTGAAGACAGGGGGGGAAAGACCCAGTACTTC; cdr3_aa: CASSEDRGGKTQYF
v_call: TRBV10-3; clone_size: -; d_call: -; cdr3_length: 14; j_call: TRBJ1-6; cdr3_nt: TGTGCCATCAGTGAGGGACAGCCTAATTCACCCCTCCACTTT; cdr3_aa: CAISEGQPNSPLHF
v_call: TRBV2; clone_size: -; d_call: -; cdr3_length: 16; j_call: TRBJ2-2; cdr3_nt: TGTGCCAGCAGTGCTGGCCGGGGATATGACACCGGGGAGCTGTTTTTT; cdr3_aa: CASSAGRGYDTGELFF
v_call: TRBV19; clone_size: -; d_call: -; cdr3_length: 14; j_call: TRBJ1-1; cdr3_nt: TGTGCCAGTAGTATCGGGGGGGTAACGGCTGAAGCTTTCTTT; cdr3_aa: CASSIGGVTAEAFF
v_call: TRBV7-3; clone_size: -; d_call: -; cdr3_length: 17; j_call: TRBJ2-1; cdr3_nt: TGTGCCAGCAGCCCCCTCCTTGTTTGGCGGTCCTACAATGAGCAGTTCTTC; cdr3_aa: CASSPLLVWRSYNEQFF
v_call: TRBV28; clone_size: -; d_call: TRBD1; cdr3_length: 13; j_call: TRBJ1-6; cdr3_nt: TGTGCCAGCAAAGACAGGGGAAATTCACCCCTCCACTTT; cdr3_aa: CASKDRGNSPLHF
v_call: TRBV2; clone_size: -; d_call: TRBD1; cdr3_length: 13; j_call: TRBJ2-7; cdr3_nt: TGTGCCAGCACGGAGGACAGGGGCTACGAGCAGTACTTC; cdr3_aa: CASTEDRGYEQYF
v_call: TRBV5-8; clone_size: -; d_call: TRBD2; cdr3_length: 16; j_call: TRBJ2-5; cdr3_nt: TGTGCCAGCAAATATAGGGGACTATCATCGCAAGAGACCCAGTACTTC; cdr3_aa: CASKYRGLSSQETQYF